This is a list of T cell receptor beta chains from one sample in a study of blood T cell repertoires in COVID-19. The method was immunoSEQ multiplex PCR; TCRdb's version includes in-frame clones alone and lacks a portion of them. The data contain just over 300,000 clones, approximately 86% of them singletons. The sample taken for sequencing was peripheral blood. These receptor sequences come from a man aged 18 to 35 with active or convalescent COVID-19. Each CDR3 is given with its conserved first and last residue. The order of the fields is D gene, J gene, CDR3 length, clone size, V gene, CDR3 DNA, CDR3 protein. D genes are given only for firm matches. Clone sizes are given selectively: once, few, many, or a class where the clone is expanded.

D: TRBD2; J: TRBJ2-5; length: 16; size: NA; V: TRBV18; DNA: TGTGCCAGCTCACCACCGTGGACTAGCGTTCAAGAGACCCAGTACTTC; CDR3: CASSPPWTSVQETQYF
D: NA; J: TRBJ2-2; length: 13; size: once; V: TRBV6-5; DNA: TGTGCCAGCAGTTATCAGGTTCCCGGGGAGCTGTTTTTT; CDR3: CASSYQVPGELFF
D: TRBD1; J: TRBJ2-2; length: 15; size: NA; V: TRBV7-2; DNA: TGTGCCAGCAGCCATGGGACAGGGTACACCGGGGAGCTGTTTTTT; CDR3: CASSHGTGYTGELFF
D: NA; J: TRBJ1-3; length: 14; size: NA; V: TRBV11-2; DNA: TGTGCCAGCAGCTTTTTGGAGGTCGGAAACACCATATATTTT; CDR3: CASSFLEVGNTIYF
D: NA; J: TRBJ2-1; length: 17; size: NA; V: TRBV2; DNA: TGTGCCAGCAGTGAAACTTACCCTAGGGACACGACCAATGAGCAGTTCTTC; CDR3: CASSETYPRDTTNEQFF
D: TRBD1; J: TRBJ1-4; length: 16; size: NA; V: TRBV3-1/TRBV3-2; DNA: TGTGCCAGCAGCGAAAGACAGGGCCGGGTACAAGAAAAACTGTTTTTT; CDR3: CASSERQGRVQEKLFF
D: NA; J: TRBJ2-7; length: 16; size: NA; V: TRBV25-1; DNA: TGTGCCAGCAGCCTCAAAGGAGGCGGTGAAGCCTACGAGCAGTACTTC; CDR3: CASSLKGGGEAYEQYF
D: NA; J: TRBJ2-3; length: 17; size: NA; V: TRBV15; DNA: TGTGCCACCAGCAGCCGACAGCCCCAGCTTAACACAGATACGCAGTATTTT; CDR3: CATSSRQPQLNTDTQYF
D: NA; J: TRBJ1-1; length: 13; size: NA; V: TRBV24-1; DNA: TGTGCCACCAGGGCACGGGGTAGAACTGAAGCTTTCTTT; CDR3: CATRARGRTEAFF
D: NA; J: TRBJ1-6; length: 15; size: few; V: TRBV7-2; DNA: TGTGCCAGCAGCTTAATTACAGGGTTTGATTCACCCCTCCACTTT; CDR3: CASSLITGFDSPLHF
D: NA; J: TRBJ2-7; length: 15; size: NA; V: TRBV14; DNA: TGTGCCAGCAGCCAAGAGTATAGCGTGGACTACGAGCAGTACTTC; CDR3: CASSQEYSVDYEQYF
D: NA; J: TRBJ1-1; length: 14; size: NA; V: TRBV4-3; DNA: TGCGCCAGCAGCCAAGGGGAGGGGAACACTGAAGCTTTCTTT; CDR3: CASSQGEGNTEAFF
D: NA; J: TRBJ1-5; length: 15; size: NA; V: TRBV6-6; DNA: TGTGCCAGCAGTACTAGACTTGGTAGCAATCAGCCCCAGCATTTT; CDR3: CASSTRLGSNQPQHF
D: NA; J: TRBJ2-7; length: 13; size: few; V: TRBV2; DNA: TGTGCCAGCAGTGGCAGGGTTGGCTACGAGCAGTACTTC; CDR3: CASSGRVGYEQYF
D: TRBD1; J: TRBJ2-7; length: 13; size: NA; V: TRBV5-1; DNA: TGCGCCAGCAGCTGGGACAGGCCCTACGAGCAGTACTTC; CDR3: CASSWDRPYEQYF
D: NA; J: TRBJ1-2; length: 14; size: NA; V: TRBV25-1; DNA: TGTGCCAGCAGTGTGGGGGGAGTGGAGTATGGCTACACCTTC; CDR3: CASSVGGVEYGYTF
D: NA; J: TRBJ2-5; length: 13; size: NA; V: TRBV19; DNA: TGTGCCAGTAGTACTCAAAGGGGAGAGACCCAGTACTTC; CDR3: CASSTQRGETQYF
D: TRBD1; J: TRBJ1-4; length: 15; size: NA; V: TRBV18; DNA: TGTGCCAGCTCATTCGCCGGGACAGGGGGGGAAAAACTGTTTTTT; CDR3: CASSFAGTGGEKLFF
D: NA; J: TRBJ2-7; length: 16; size: NA; V: TRBV28; DNA: TGTGCCAGCACCAACAGACCGGGACGGGGGTCCTACGAGCAGTACTTC; CDR3: CASTNRPGRGSYEQYF
D: NA; J: TRBJ1-1; length: 12; size: NA; V: TRBV5-6; DNA: TGTGCCAGCAGCTCGGACAGCCCTGAAGCTTTCTTT; CDR3: CASSSDSPEAFF
D: NA; J: TRBJ1-1; length: 13; size: NA; V: TRBV5-1; DNA: TGCGCCAGCAGCCGTTGGGGGGACACTGAAGCTTTCTTT; CDR3: CASSRWGDTEAFF
D: TRBD2; J: TRBJ2-7; length: 15; size: NA; V: TRBV29-1; DNA: TGCAGCGTTGGTTCTAGCGGGAGTTATTACTACGAGCAGTACTTC; CDR3: CSVGSSGSYYYEQYF
D: NA; J: TRBJ1-5; length: 14; size: NA; V: TRBV6-5; DNA: TGTGCCAGCAAAGTACCACAGGGTGGCCAGCCCCAGCATTTT; CDR3: CASKVPQGGQPQHF
D: TRBD2; J: TRBJ2-2; length: 15; size: NA; V: TRBV4-3; DNA: TGCGCCAGCAGCATGGGACTAGCGAGGGCCGGGGAGCTGTTTTTT; CDR3: CASSMGLARAGELFF
D: TRBD2; J: TRBJ2-1; length: 14; size: NA; V: TRBV5-5; DNA: TGTGCCAGCAGCTTAAGCGGGAGTTACAATGAGCAGTTCTTC; CDR3: CASSLSGSYNEQFF
D: NA; J: TRBJ1-2; length: 15; size: NA; V: TRBV11-2; DNA: TGTGCCAGCAGCCCCTTTGGAGGGGCTAACTATGGCTACACCTTC; CDR3: CASSPFGGANYGYTF
D: NA; J: TRBJ2-1; length: 13; size: NA; V: TRBV12-3/TRBV12-4; DNA: TGTGCCAGCAGTTTTGGAGGCTACAATGAGCAGTTCTTC; CDR3: CASSFGGYNEQFF
D: NA; J: TRBJ1-5; length: 11; size: NA; V: TRBV23-1; DNA: TGCGCCAGCCATCCGGTGGAGCCCCAGCATTTT; CDR3: CASHPVEPQHF
D: NA; J: TRBJ2-7; length: 16; size: NA; V: TRBV11-2; DNA: TGTGCCAGCAGCTTAGGAGGTCGGGGGGCGAATTTCGAGCAGTACTTC; CDR3: CASSLGGRGANFEQYF
D: TRBD2; J: TRBJ2-2; length: 17; size: NA; V: TRBV7-3; DNA: TGTGCCAGCAGCTTAACGGTACTAGCGGGTCCCACCGGGGAGCTGTTTTTT; CDR3: CASSLTVLAGPTGELFF
D: TRBD2; J: TRBJ2-3; length: 15; size: NA; V: TRBV27; DNA: TGTGCCAGCGACTTGAGCGGGAGGAACACAGATACGCAGTATTTT; CDR3: CASDLSGRNTDTQYF
D: NA; J: TRBJ1-4; length: 13; size: NA; V: TRBV15; DNA: TGTGCCACCAGCAGAGTCGGGGGGGAAAAACTGTTTTTT; CDR3: CATSRVGGEKLFF
D: TRBD2; J: TRBJ2-7; length: 16; size: NA; V: TRBV10-3; DNA: TGTGCCATCAGTCCCGGGACTAGCGGGGGGACCTACGAGCAGTACTTC; CDR3: CAISPGTSGGTYEQYF
D: NA; J: TRBJ1-5; length: 12; size: few; V: TRBV4-1; DNA: TGCGCCAGCAGCCAAGGCCGAGGACCCCAGCATTTT; CDR3: CASSQGRGPQHF
D: NA; J: TRBJ2-1; length: 14; size: NA; V: TRBV5-1; DNA: TGCGCCAGCAGCATAGGACAGTCCTACAATGAGCAGTTCTTC; CDR3: CASSIGQSYNEQFF
D: NA; J: TRBJ2-1; length: 15; size: NA; V: TRBV9; DNA: TGTGCCAGCAGCCAGGACTCCATATTCTACAATGAGCAGTTCTTC; CDR3: CASSQDSIFYNEQFF
D: NA; J: TRBJ2-3; length: 15; size: NA; V: TRBV15; DNA: TGTGCCACCAGCAGCGGGGAACCACCCGAAGATACGCAGTATTTT; CDR3: CATSSGEPPEDTQYF
D: TRBD2; J: TRBJ2-3; length: 12; size: NA; V: TRBV28; DNA: TGTGCCAGCAAGCGGGAGCCAGATACGCAGTATTTT; CDR3: CASKREPDTQYF
D: TRBD1; J: TRBJ1-1; length: 17; size: NA; V: TRBV3-1/TRBV3-2; DNA: TGTGCCAGCAGCCAAGACGGGGTAAGGGGGCGGAAAACTGAAGCTTTCTTT; CDR3: CASSQDGVRGRKTEAFF
D: TRBD2; J: TRBJ2-3; length: 16; size: NA; V: TRBV27; DNA: TGTGCCAGCAGCCTACTAGCGGGGGGGGGCACAGATACGCAGTATTTT; CDR3: CASSLLAGGGTDTQYF
D: TRBD2; J: TRBJ2-2; length: 15; size: NA; V: TRBV19; DNA: TGTGCCAGTAGTATTGGACTAGCTTCCACCGGGGAGCTGTTTTTT; CDR3: CASSIGLASTGELFF
D: NA; J: TRBJ1-1; length: 15; size: NA; V: TRBV9; DNA: TGTGCCAGCAGCGCCGAGGGCACTGTTAACACTGAAGCTTTCTTT; CDR3: CASSAEGTVNTEAFF
D: TRBD2; J: TRBJ2-5; length: 15; size: NA; V: TRBV11-2; DNA: TGTGCCAGCAGCGGCGGGACTAGCGGGCAAGAGACCCAGTACTTC; CDR3: CASSGGTSGQETQYF
D: NA; J: TRBJ2-1; length: 17; size: NA; V: TRBV3-1/TRBV3-2; DNA: TGTGCCAGCAGCCAAGTTGCGGGAAAATCTTCCTACAATGAGCAGTTCTTC; CDR3: CASSQVAGKSSYNEQFF
D: NA; J: TRBJ1-3; length: 14; size: NA; V: TRBV4-3; DNA: TGCGCCAGCAGCCAGAGGGCGCATGGAAACACCATATATTTT; CDR3: CASSQRAHGNTIYF
D: TRBD2; J: TRBJ2-7; length: 18; size: once; V: TRBV23-1; DNA: TGCGACGACTGGCCCGGGGGACTATTTATGTCGGGGCGCTACGAGCAGTACTTC; CDR3: CDDWPGGLFMSGRYEQYF
D: TRBD2; J: TRBJ2-2; length: 16; size: NA; V: TRBV7-2; DNA: TGTGCCAGCAGCTTACTGGCGGGGGGGATTACCGGGGAGCTGTTTTTT; CDR3: CASSLLAGGITGELFF
D: TRBD2; J: TRBJ2-1; length: 19; size: NA; V: TRBV19; DNA: TGTGCCAGTAGTAAAAGACTAGCGGGAGGGCCGTCCCCCTACAATGAGCAGTTCTTC; CDR3: CASSKRLAGGPSPYNEQFF
D: NA; J: TRBJ1-2; length: 16; size: NA; V: TRBV7-8; DNA: TGTGCCAGCAGCTTAAGGGGGGGGCAGGGCTTGGGTGGCTACACCTTC; CDR3: CASSLRGGQGLGGYTF
D: NA; J: TRBJ2-6; length: 18; size: NA; V: TRBV7-9; DNA: TGTGCCAGCAGCTTACAACAGGGCCTTACCTCTGGGGCCAACGTCCTGACTTTC; CDR3: CASSLQQGLTSGANVLTF
D: TRBD1; J: TRBJ1-5; length: 15; size: NA; V: TRBV6-6; DNA: TGTGCCAGCAGCAGAACAGGGGATAGCAATCAGCCCCAGCATTTT; CDR3: CASSRTGDSNQPQHF
D: NA; J: TRBJ2-7; length: 15; size: NA; V: TRBV27; DNA: TGTGCCAGCAGTTTTCGGGGGGCCCTCACCTACGAGCAGTACTTC; CDR3: CASSFRGALTYEQYF
D: TRBD1; J: TRBJ2-3; length: 15; size: NA; V: TRBV9; DNA: TGTGCCAGCAGCGACGAGGGGGCGGGCACAGATACGCAGTATTTT; CDR3: CASSDEGAGTDTQYF